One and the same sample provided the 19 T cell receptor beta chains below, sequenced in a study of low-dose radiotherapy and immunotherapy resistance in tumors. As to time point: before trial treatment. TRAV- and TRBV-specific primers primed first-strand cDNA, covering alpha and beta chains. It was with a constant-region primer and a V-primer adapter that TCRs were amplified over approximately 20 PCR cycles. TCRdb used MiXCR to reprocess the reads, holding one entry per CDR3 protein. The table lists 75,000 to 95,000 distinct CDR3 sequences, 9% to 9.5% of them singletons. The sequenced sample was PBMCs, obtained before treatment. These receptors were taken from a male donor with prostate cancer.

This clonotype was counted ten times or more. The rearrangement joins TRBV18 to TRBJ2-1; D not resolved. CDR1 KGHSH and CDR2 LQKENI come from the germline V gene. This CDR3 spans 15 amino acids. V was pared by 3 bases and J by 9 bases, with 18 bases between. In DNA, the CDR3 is TGTGCCAGCTCACCGCGGCCTCTTCCATCGGGTGAGCAGTTCTTC. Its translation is CASSPRPLPSGEQFF.

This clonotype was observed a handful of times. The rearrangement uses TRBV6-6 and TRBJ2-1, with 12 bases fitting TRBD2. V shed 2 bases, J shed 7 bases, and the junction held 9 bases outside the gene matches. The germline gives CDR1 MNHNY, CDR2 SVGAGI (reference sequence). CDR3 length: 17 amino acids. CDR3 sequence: CASSYPMTSGSGNEQFF. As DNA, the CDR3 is TGTGCCAGCAGTTACCCGATGACTAGCGGGAGTGGGAATGAGCAGTTCTTC.

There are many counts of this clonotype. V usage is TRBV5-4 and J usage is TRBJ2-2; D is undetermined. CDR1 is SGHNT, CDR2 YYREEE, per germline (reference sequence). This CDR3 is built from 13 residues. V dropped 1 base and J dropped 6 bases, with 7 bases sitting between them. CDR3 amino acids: CASSLMGSGELFF. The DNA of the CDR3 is TGTGCCAGCAGCTTGATGGGTTCCGGGGAGCTGTTTTTT.

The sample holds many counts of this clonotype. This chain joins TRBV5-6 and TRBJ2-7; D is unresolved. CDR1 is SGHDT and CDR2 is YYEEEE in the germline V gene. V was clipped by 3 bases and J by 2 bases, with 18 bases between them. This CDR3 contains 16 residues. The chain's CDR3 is CASSYTRQVRTYEQYF. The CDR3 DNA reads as TGTGCCAGCAGCTACACCCGCCAGGTCCGGACCTACGAGCAGTACTTC.

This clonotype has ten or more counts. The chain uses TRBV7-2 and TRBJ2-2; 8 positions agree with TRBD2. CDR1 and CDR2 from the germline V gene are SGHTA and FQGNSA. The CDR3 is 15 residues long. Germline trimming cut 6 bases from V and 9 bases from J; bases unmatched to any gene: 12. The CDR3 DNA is TGTGCCAGCAGAGACCCTAGCGGGCCGGGACGGGAGCTGTTTTTT. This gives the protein CASRDPSGPGRELFF.

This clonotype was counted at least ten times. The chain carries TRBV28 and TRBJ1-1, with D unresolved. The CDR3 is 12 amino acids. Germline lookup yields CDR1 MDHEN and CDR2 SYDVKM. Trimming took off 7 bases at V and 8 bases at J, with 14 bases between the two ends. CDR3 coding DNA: TGTGCCAGCATCATCGCCCGCGGCGAAGCTTTCTTT. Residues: CASIIARGEAFF.

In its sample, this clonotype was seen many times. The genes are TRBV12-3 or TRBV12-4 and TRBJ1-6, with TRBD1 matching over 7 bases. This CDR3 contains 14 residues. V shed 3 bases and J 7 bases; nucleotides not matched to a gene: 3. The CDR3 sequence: CASSLGTANSPLHF. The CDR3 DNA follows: TGTGCCAGCAGTTTGGGGACAGCCAATTCACCCCTCCACTTT.

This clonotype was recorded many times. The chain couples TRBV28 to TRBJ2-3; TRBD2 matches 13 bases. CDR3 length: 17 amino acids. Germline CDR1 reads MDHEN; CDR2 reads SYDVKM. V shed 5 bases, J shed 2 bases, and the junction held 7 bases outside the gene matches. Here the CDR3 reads CASSPTGLAGATDTQYF. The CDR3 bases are TGTGCCAGCAGTCCCACTGGACTAGCGGGAGCCACAGATACGCAGTATTTT.

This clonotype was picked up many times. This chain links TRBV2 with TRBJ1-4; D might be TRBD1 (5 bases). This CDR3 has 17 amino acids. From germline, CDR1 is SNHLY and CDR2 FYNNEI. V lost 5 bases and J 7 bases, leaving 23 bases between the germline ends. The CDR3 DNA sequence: TGTGCCAGCAGTCCGACAGTTCCAGTGCAACTAACTGAAAAACTGTTTTTT. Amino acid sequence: CASSPTVPVQLTEKLFF.

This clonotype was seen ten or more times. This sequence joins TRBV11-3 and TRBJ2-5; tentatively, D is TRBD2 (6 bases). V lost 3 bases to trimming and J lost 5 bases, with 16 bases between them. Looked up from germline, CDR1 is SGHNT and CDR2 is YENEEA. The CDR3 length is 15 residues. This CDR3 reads CASSLGLAIGETQYF. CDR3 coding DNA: TGTGCCAGCAGCTTGGGCCTAGCGATCGGGGAGACCCAGTACTTC.

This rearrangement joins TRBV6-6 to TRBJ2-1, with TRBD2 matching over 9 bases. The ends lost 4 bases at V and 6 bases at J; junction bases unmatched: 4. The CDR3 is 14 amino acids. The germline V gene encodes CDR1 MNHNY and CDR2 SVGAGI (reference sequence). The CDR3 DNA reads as TGTGCCAGCAGTTCAGGCGGGAGGGCCAATGAGCAGTTCTTC. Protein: CASSSGGRANEQFF.

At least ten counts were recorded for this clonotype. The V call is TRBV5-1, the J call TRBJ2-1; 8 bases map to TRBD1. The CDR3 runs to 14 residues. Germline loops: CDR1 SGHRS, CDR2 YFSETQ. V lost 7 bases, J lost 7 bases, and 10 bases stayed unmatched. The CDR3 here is CASGDSGGLNEQFF. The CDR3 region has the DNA TGCGCCAGCGGGGATTCAGGGGGCTTGAATGAGCAGTTCTTC.

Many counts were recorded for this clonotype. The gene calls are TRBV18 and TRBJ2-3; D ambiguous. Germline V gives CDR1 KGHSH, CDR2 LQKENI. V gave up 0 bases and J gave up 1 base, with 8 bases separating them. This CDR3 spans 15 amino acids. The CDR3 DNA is TGTGCCAGCTCACCACCTGGGGTGGGCACAGATACGCAGTATTTT. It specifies CASSPPGVGTDTQYF.

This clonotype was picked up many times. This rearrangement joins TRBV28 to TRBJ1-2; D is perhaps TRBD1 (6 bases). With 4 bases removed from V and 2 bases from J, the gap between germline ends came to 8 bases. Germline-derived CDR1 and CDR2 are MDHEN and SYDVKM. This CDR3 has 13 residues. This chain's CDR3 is CASSSGTNYGYTF. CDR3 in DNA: TGTGCCAGCAGTTCCGGGACAAACTATGGCTACACCTTC.

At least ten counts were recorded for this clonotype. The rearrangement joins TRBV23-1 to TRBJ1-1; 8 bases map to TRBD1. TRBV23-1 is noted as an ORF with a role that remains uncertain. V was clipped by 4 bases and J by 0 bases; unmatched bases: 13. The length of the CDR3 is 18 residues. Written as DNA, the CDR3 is TGCGCCAGCAGTCGCAACAGGGGGAGAGGCGTTATGAACACTGAAGCTTTCTTT. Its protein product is CASSRNRGRGVMNTEAFF.

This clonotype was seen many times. The CDR3 here is CASSLTGLSYNEQFF. The CDR3 nucleotides are TGTGCCAGCAGTTTAACAGGCCTCTCCTACAATGAGCAGTTCTTC. The chain couples TRBV28 to TRBJ2-1, with D possibly TRBD1 on 5 matching bases. The V gene lost 2 bases and the J gene lost 0 bases, with 8 bases spanning the gap. The length of the CDR3 is 15 residues. Germline V gives CDR1 MDHEN, CDR2 SYDVKM. Filled out from reference TRBV28 and TRBJ2-1, the complete variable domain reads DVKVTQSSRYLVKRTGEKVFLECVQDMDHENMFWYRQDPGLGLRLIYFSYDVKMKEKGDIPEGYSVSREKKERFSLILESASTNQTSMYLCASSLTGLSYNEQFFGPGTRLTVL.

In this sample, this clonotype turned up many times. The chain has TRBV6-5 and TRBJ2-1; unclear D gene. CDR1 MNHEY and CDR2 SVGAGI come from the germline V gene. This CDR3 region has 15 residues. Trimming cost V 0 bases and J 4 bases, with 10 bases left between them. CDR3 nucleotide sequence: TGTGCCAGCAGTTACTCACCGGATAAATACAATGAGCAGTTCTTC. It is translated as CASSYSPDKYNEQFF.

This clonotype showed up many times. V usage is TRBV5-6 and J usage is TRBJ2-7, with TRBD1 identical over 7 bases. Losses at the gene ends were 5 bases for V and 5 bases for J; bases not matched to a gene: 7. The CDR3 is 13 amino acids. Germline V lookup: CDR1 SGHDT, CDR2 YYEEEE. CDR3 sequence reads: CASSVRGRDEQYF. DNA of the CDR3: TGTGCCAGCAGTGTAAGGGGGCGGGACGAGCAGTACTTC. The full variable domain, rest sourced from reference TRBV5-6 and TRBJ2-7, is DAGVTQSPTHLIKTRGQQVTLRCSPKSGHDTVSWYQQALGQGPQFIFQYYEEEERQRGNFPDRFSGHQFPNYSSELNVNALLLGDSALYLCASSVRGRDEQYFGPGTRLTVT.

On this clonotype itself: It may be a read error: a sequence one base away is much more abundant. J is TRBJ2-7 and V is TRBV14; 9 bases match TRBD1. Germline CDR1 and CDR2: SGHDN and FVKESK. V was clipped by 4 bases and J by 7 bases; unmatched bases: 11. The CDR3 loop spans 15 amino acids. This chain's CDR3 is CASSPGQGFKNEQYF. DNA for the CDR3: TGTGCCAGCAGCCCGGGACAGGGTTTTAAGAATGAGCAGTACTTC.